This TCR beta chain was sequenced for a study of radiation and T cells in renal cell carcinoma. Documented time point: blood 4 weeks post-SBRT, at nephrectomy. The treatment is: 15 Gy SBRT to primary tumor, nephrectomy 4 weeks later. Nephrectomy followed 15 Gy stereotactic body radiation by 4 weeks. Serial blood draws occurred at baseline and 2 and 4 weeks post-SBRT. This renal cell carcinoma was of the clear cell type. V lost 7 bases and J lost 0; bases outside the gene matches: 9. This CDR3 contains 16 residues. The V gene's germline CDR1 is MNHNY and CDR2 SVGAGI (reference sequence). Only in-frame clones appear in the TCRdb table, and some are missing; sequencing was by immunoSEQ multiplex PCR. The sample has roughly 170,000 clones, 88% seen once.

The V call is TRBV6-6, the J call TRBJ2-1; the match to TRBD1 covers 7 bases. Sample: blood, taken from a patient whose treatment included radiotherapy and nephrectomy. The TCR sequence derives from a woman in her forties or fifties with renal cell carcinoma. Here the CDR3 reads CASNSRGLSSYNEQFF. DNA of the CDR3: TGTGCCAGCAACTCAAGGGGGCTGAGCTCCTACAATGAGCAGTTCTTC.